The 26 T cell receptor beta chains in this list originate from one sample, sequenced in a study of metastatic and nonmetastatic thyroid tumors. TCRdb re-called the PCR reads through MiXCR. This table has 30,000 to 35,000 clones, 25% to 35% appearing once. Every patient underwent thyroid surgery untreated. The specimen sequenced was blood. All receptors come from a female donor with papillary thyroid cancer or a benign thyroid nodule (not recorded which). Some clones in this sample may be carry-over from other donors' samples.

This clone came up a few times. The chain has TRBV10-1 and TRBJ2-3; D call uncertain. V shed 0 bases and J shed 6 bases, with 7 bases lying between them. The CDR3 is 13 amino acids. Germline V CDR1 and CDR2: WNHNN, SYGVQD (reference sequence). CDR3: CASSESVYDTQYF. The CDR3, as DNA: TGCGCCAGCAGTGAGTCGGTGTATGATACGCAGTATTTT.

This chain connects TRBV2 to TRBJ1-2; D is possibly TRBD1 (6 bases). In germline, CDR1 is SNHLY, CDR2 FYNNEI. Trimming took off 2 bases at V and 2 bases at J, with 15 bases between the two ends. CDR3 length: 16 amino acids. DNA for the CDR3: TGTGCCAGCAGTGAAAGAGCCCCAGGGACAAACTATGGCTACACCTTC. Translating it yields CASSERAPGTNYGYTF.

The table lists this clone with a few counts. The chain recombines TRBV12-3 or TRBV12-4 with TRBJ2-3, with D perhaps TRBD1 (6 bases). Trimming left V 3 bases short and J 5 bases short, with 15 bases between. CDR3 length equals 15 residues. The CDR3 DNA reads as TGTGCCAGCAGTTTTCGACAGGCGGTAGGAGATACGCAGTATTTT. The encoded protein is CASSFRQAVGDTQYF.

V usage is TRBV5-1 and J usage is TRBJ2-7; TRBD2 agrees at 9 bases. V shed 3 bases, J shed 4 bases, and the junction held 8 bases outside the gene matches. Germline V gives CDR1 SGHRS, CDR2 YFSETQ. This CDR3 has 15 residues. For the CDR3, the DNA is TGCGCCAGCAGCTCTAATAGCGGGAGTGGGTACGAGCAGTACTTC. Its translation: CASSSNSGSGYEQYF.

This clone has at least ten counts. The chain carries TRBV12-3 or TRBV12-4 and TRBJ2-3, with a possible D match to TRBD1 (6 bases). Deletions cut 10 bases from V and 0 bases from J, with 14 bases between. The CDR3 runs 14 residues. Here the CDR3 reads CATQQGSSTDTQYF. The DNA of the CDR3 is TGTGCCACCCAACAGGGTTCAAGCACAGATACGCAGTATTTT.

The rearrangement links TRBV28 to TRBJ2-7, with D unresolved. The CDR3 is made up of 16 amino acids. Germline V gives CDR1 MDHEN, CDR2 SYDVKM. With 4 bases removed from V and 2 bases from J, the gap between germline ends came to 18 bases. The CDR3 spells CASSSRRRAKPYEQYF. The CDR3 bases are TGTGCCAGCAGTTCACGAAGAAGGGCCAAGCCCTACGAGCAGTACTTC.

V gene TRBV6-1 combines with J gene TRBJ1-6; D remains unclear. The germline V and J ends were trimmed by 1 base and 4 bases, with 11 bases remaining between them. The CDR3 contains 16 residues. CDR1 MNHNS and CDR2 SASEGT come from the germline V gene. DNA of the CDR3: TGTGCCAGCAGTGAAGGACCCGGGGATTATAATTCACCCCTCCACTTT. Residues: CASSEGPGDYNSPLHF.

This clone rates as medium-sized. This rearrangement joins TRBV6-2 or TRBV6-3 to TRBJ1-1; no reliable D call. Germline V gene lookup returns CDR1 MNHEY and CDR2 SVGEGT. The CDR3 length is 11 residues. With 4 bases removed from V and 4 bases from J, the gap between germline ends came to 4 bases. CDR3 coding DNA: TGTGCCAGCAGTTTGGGCACTGAAGCTTTCTTT. It codes for CASSLGTEAFF.

V is TRBV6-1 and J is TRBJ2-7, with 8 bases identical to TRBD2. This CDR3 spans 12 amino acids. With V trimmed by 11 bases and J by 7 bases, 10 bases remained unmatched. Germline V gives CDR1 MNHNS, CDR2 SASEGT. CDR3 protein: CASGGGMREQYF. The CDR3 DNA follows: TGTGCCTCCGGCGGGGGGATGAGGGAGCAGTACTTC.

In its sample, this clone ranks as medium-sized. The chain employs TRBV5-1 and TRBJ1-2, with D uncertain. This CDR3 has 14 amino acids. Trimming removed 0 bases from V and 1 base from J, with 7 bases in between. Germline V gene data show CDR1 as SGHRS and CDR2 as YFSETQ. The CDR3 DNA follows: TGCGCCAGCAGCTTGGAACAGATTAACTATGGCTACACCTTC. As protein: CASSLEQINYGYTF.

V and J are TRBV6-6 and TRBJ1-3; 10 bases are shared with TRBD1. CDR1 and CDR2 from the germline V gene are MNHNY and SVGAGI (reference sequence). This CDR3 has 17 amino acids. J was trimmed by 2 bases and V by 0 bases; bases with no gene match: 4. The CDR3: CASSYSMGQGTGNTIYF. The CDR3 DNA is TGTGCCAGCAGTTACTCGATGGGACAGGGGACTGGAAACACCATATATTTT.

V gene TRBV5-1 combines with J gene TRBJ1-1; D ambiguous. Per germline, CDR1 SGHRS and CDR2 YFSETQ. Between the trimmed V and J ends, which lost 1 base and 1 base, there was a span of 2 bases. The CDR3 is made up of 12 amino acids. The CDR3, as DNA: TGCGCCAGCAGCTTGTCGAACACTGAAGCTTTCTTT. Protein: CASSLSNTEAFF. Full variable domain (rest looked up from reference TRBV5-1 and TRBJ1-1): KAGVTQTPRYLIKTRGQQVTLSCSPISGHRSVSWYQQTPGQGLQFLFEYFSETQRNKGNFPGRFSGRQFSNSRSEMNVSTLELGDSALYLCASSLSNTEAFFGQGTRLTVV.

This clone has ten or more counts. The chain joins TRBV6-1 to TRBJ1-5, with D hard to call. Trimming left V 8 bases short and J 1 base short, with 6 bases between. The CDR3 length is 12 residues. Germline values: CDR1 MNHNS, CDR2 SASEGT. CDR3 coding DNA: TGTGCCAGCGGGCAAAGCAATCAGCCCCAGCATTTT. Translated: CASGQSNQPQHF.

The chain joins TRBV2 to TRBJ2-7, with 8 bases fitting TRBD2. V gave up 6 bases and J gave up 6 bases; unmatched junction bases: 10. CDR3 length equals 14 residues. CDR1 is SNHLY, CDR2 FYNNEI, per germline. The CDR3 bases are TGTGCCAGCAGCGGAGCGGGAGAGAGGTTCGAGCAGTACTTC. This gives the protein CASSGAGERFEQYF.

The CDR3 protein is CASSLGTGEAFF. In nucleotides, the CDR3 is TGTGCCAGCAGTCTTGGGACGGGTGAAGCTTTCTTT. The gene calls are TRBV12-3 or TRBV12-4 and TRBJ1-1; a possible D gene is TRBD1 (5 bases). The CDR3 has 12 amino acids. V was cut by 5 bases and J by 7 bases, with 11 bases left in between.

The V gene is TRBV6-1, the J gene TRBJ1-1; D gene unclear. Germline V gives CDR1 MNHNS, CDR2 SASEGT. V shed 6 bases and J shed 0 bases, with 8 bases lying between them. CDR3 length equals 13 residues. The CDR3 reads CASRMGLNTEAFF. In nucleotides, the CDR3 is TGTGCCAGCAGGATGGGCCTGAACACTGAAGCTTTCTTT.

This clone was seen only a few times. This chain connects TRBV28 to TRBJ1-1; D not certain. Trimming left V 7 bases short and J 1 base short, with 7 bases between. Looked up from germline, CDR1 is MDHEN and CDR2 is SYDVKM. CDR3 length: 12 residues. CDR3: CASTLRNTEAFF. The DNA for the CDR3 is TGTGCCAGCACCCTGAGGAACACTGAAGCTTTCTTT. Full variable domain (outside the CDR3, taken from reference TRBV28 and TRBJ1-1): DVKVTQSSRYLVKRTGEKVFLECVQDMDHENMFWYRQDPGLGLRLIYFSYDVKMKEKGDIPEGYSVSREKKERFSLILESASTNQTSMYLCASTLRNTEAFFGQGTRLTVV.

This clone occurred many times. The chain joins TRBV5-6 to TRBJ2-7, with 10 bases that match TRBD2. V was clipped by 2 bases and J by 6 bases; unmatched bases: 8. Germline lookup yields CDR1 SGHDT and CDR2 YYEEEE. The CDR3 totals 15 residues. The CDR3 sequence: CASSLGPTSGTEQYF. The CDR3 DNA sequence: TGTGCCAGCAGCTTAGGGCCCACTAGCGGGACCGAGCAGTACTTC.

CDR3 sequence: CASSPLNLRDGYTF. CDR3 DNA sequence: TGTGCCAGCAGCCCTCTAAATCTTCGCGATGGCTACACCTTC. The chain links TRBV9 to TRBJ1-2; D unclear. Trimming pared 4 bases from V and 6 bases from J, leaving 16 bases between. The germline gives CDR1 SGDLS, CDR2 YYNGEE. This CDR3 is built from 14 residues. Filled out from reference TRBV9 and TRBJ1-2, the complete variable domain reads DSGVTQTPKHLITATGQRVTLRCSPRSGDLSVYWYQQSLDQGLQFLIQYYNGEERAKGNILERFSAQQFPDLHSELNLSSLELGDSALYFCASSPLNLRDGYTFGSGTRLTVV.

This clone came up many times. The chain carries TRBV7-8 and TRBJ2-1; 16 nucleotides line up with TRBD2. There are 18 residues in the CDR3. In germline, CDR1 is SGHVS, CDR2 FQNEAQ. With V trimmed by 5 bases and J by 3 bases, 7 bases remained unmatched. CDR3 residues: CASSPGTSGRALYNEQFF. In DNA form, the CDR3 reads TGTGCCAGCAGCCCCGGGACTAGCGGGAGGGCCCTCTACAATGAGCAGTTCTTC. Variable domain in full (rest from reference TRBV7-8 and TRBJ2-1): GAGVSQSPRYKVAKRGQDVALRCDPISGHVSLFWYQQALGQGPEFLTYFQNEAQLDKSGLPSDRFFAERPEGSVSTLKIQRTQQEDSAVYLCASSPGTSGRALYNEQFFGPGTRLTVL.

This clone was seen more than once but under ten times. The chain links TRBV28 to TRBJ2-7; D is unclear. Germline loops: CDR1 MDHEN, CDR2 SYDVKM. Trimming cost V 9 bases and J 1 base, with 10 bases left between them. This CDR3 contains 12 residues. The CDR3 protein is CASSSWSYEQYF. CDR3 bases: TGTGCCAGTTCCAGCTGGTCCTACGAGCAGTACTTC.

This clone showed up many times. The rearrangement links TRBV9 to TRBJ1-3; D remains ambiguous. The length of the CDR3 is 13 residues. V dropped 3 bases and J dropped 6 bases, with 10 bases sitting between them. Germline V gives CDR1 SGDLS, CDR2 YYNGEE. CDR3 bases: TGTGCCAGCAGCGGGGTCGGGGTAAACACCATATATTTT. This encodes CASSGVGVNTIYF.

This clone was seen a few times. The rearrangement uses TRBV11-1 and TRBJ1-6; D is unresolved. This CDR3 comprises 15 residues. Trimming took off 1 base at V and 7 bases at J, with 11 bases between the two ends. Germline assignment: CDR1 SGHAT and CDR2 FQDESV (reference sequence). CDR3 nucleotide sequence: TGTGCCAGCAGCTTAGAAGTGTTTGGGAATTCACCCCTCCACTTT. As protein: CASSLEVFGNSPLHF.

This chain uses TRBV19 with TRBJ2-5; the D is unclear. Germline V gene lookup returns CDR1 LNHDA and CDR2 SQIVND (reference sequence). The length of the CDR3 is 12 residues. V was cut by 4 bases and J by 5 bases, with 8 bases left in between. The CDR3 region is CASSRVKETQYF. The CDR3 DNA is TGTGCCAGTAGTAGGGTAAAGGAGACCCAGTACTTC.

The chain uses TRBV28 and TRBJ2-1; D is ambiguous. Germline CDR1 is MDHEN and CDR2 is SYDVKM. CDR3 size: 13 residues. With 2 bases removed from V and 6 bases from J, the gap between germline ends came to 8 bases. The CDR3 region has the DNA TGTGCCAGCAGTTTAGATAGCCCCAATGAGCAGTTCTTC. Its translation: CASSLDSPNEQFF.

This sequence joins TRBV10-3 and TRBJ1-2, with D tentatively TRBD1 (5 bases). Germline V gives CDR1 ENHRY, CDR2 SYGVKD. CDR3 length: 14 residues. Trimming shortened V by 6 bases and J by 0 bases, and 11 bases separated the two germline ends. The CDR3 is CAIRGGEANYGYTF. The CDR3 DNA reads TGTGCCATCAGGGGAGGGGAAGCTAACTATGGCTACACCTTC.